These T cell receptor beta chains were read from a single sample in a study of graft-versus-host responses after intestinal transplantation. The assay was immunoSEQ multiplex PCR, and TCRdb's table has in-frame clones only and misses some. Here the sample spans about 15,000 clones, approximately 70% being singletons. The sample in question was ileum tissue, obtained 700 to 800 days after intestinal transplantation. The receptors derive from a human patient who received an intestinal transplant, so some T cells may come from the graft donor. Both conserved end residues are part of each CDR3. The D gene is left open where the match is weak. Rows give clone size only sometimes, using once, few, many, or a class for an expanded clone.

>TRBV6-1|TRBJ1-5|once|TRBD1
CASSRRGQVAGPQHF
TGTGCCAGCAGTCGACGGGGACAGGTAGCCGGACCCCAGCATTTT
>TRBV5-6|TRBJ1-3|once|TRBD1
CASSFRQGSGNTIYF
TGTGCCAGCAGCTTCCGACAGGGCTCTGGAAACACCATATATTTT
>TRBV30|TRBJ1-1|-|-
CAWRAGGTEAFF
TGTGCCTGGAGGGCCGGGGGGACTGAAGCTTTCTTT
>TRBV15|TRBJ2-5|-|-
CATSRDRGQETQYF
TGTGCCACCAGCAGAGACAGAGGCCAAGAGACCCAGTACTTC
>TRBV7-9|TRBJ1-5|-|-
CASSFQGNQPQHF
TGTGCCAGCAGCTTCCAGGGAAATCAGCCCCAGCATTTT
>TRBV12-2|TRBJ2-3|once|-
CASRLPGTSGTRVTDTQYF
TGTGCAAGTCGTCTACCCGGGACTAGCGGGACCCGGGTCACAGATACGCAGTATTTT
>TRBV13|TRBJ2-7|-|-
CASRRDGYEQYF
TGTGCCAGCAGGAGGGACGGCTACGAGCAGTACTTC
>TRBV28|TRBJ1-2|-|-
CASSDARGYGYTF
TGTGCCAGCAGTGACGCTAGGGGGTATGGCTACACCTTC
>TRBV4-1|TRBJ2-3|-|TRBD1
CASSQEDRASTDTQYF
TGCGCCAGCAGCCAAGAAGACAGGGCTAGCACAGATACGCAGTATTTT
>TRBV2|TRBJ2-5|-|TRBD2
CASRGLAGQETQYF
TGTGCCAGCAGGGGACTAGCGGGCCAAGAGACCCAGTACTTC
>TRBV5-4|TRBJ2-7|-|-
CASSLMGSGPPYEQYF
TGTGCCAGCAGCTTAATGGGCAGTGGTCCCCCCTACGAGCAGTACTTC
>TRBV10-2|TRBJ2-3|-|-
CASSQGHRTDTQYF
TGCGCCAGCAGCCAGGGACACCGCACAGATACGCAGTATTTT